What follows are 3 T cell receptor beta chains derived from one specimen sequenced in a study of vaccination and CD4 T cells after COVID-19. The study sequenced cultured CD4+ T cell DNA using the Oncomine TCR Beta short-read assay. TCRdb reanalysed the PCR reads using MiXCR and keeps one entry per CDR3 protein. Here the sample spans 25,000 to 30,000 distinct CDR3 sequences, roughly 38% being singletons. No antigen has been assigned to these receptors. Described time point: late sampling 161 to 241 days after vaccination in a few convalescent patients. Treatment of the sample: 10-day PBMC culture with coronavirus spike peptide pools or control peptides (ViraFEST assay). Source: CD4+ T cells from blood, cultured in vitro, taken about 7 months after SARS-CoV-2 vaccination. These receptors were collected from a human donor who had recovered from COVID-19.

The chain carries TRBV20-1 and TRBJ2-1; unclear D gene. The V gene lost 3 bases and the J gene lost 7 bases, with 19 bases spanning the gap. The CDR3 contains 15 residues. Germline CDR1 DFQATT, CDR2 SNEGSKA (reference sequence). As DNA, the CDR3 is TGCAGTGCTAGTAAGGACCCCGGAGACTCTAATGAGCAGTTCTTC. It yields the protein CSASKDPGDSNEQFF.

V is TRBV20-1 and J is TRBJ2-3; maybe TRBD1 (6 bases). Trimming cost V 6 bases and J 5 bases, with 21 bases left between them. The CDR3 extends over 15 amino acids. CDR1 DFQATT and CDR2 SNEGSKA come from the germline V gene (reference sequence). The CDR3, as DNA: TGCAGTGCGCCACAGGGAACCAAATTGGGAGATACGCAGTATTTT. Protein product: CSAPQGTKLGDTQYF.

This chain links TRBV5-1 with TRBJ1-1; 8 nucleotides line up with TRBD1. The CDR3 is made up of 15 amino acids. Germline V CDR1 and CDR2: SGHRS, YFSETQ. V lost 0 bases, J lost 3 bases, and 4 bases stayed unmatched. CDR3: CASSLEGRGHTEAFF. Here the CDR3 DNA reads TGCGCCAGCAGCTTGGAGGGCAGGGGGCACACTGAAGCTTTCTTT.